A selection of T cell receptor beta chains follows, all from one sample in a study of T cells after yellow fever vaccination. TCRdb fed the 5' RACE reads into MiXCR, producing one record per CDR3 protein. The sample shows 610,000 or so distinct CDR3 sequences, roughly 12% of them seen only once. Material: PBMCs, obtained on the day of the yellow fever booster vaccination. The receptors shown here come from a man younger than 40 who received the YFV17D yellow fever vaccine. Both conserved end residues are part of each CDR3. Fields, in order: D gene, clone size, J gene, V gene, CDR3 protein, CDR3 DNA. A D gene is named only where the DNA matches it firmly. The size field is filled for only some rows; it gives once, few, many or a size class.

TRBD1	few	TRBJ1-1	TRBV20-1	CSVGTGGEAFF	TGCAGTGTCGGGACAGGGGGAGAAGCTTTCTTT
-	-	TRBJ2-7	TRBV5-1	CASSVGLLSYEQYF	TGCGCCAGCAGCGTGGGACTCCTATCCTACGAGCAGTACTTC
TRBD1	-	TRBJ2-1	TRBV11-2	CASSTYRDRGLNEQFF	TGTGCCAGCAGCACATACCGGGACAGGGGTCTAAATGAGCAGTTCTTC
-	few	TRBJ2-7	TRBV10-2	CASSEGSGTAHEQYF	TGCGCCAGCAGTGAGGGCTCCGGGACCGCCCACGAGCAGTACTTC
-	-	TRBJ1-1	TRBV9	CASSEGQNTEAFF	TGTGCCAGCAGCGAAGGACAAAACACTGAAGCTTTCTTT
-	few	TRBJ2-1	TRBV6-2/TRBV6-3	CASSPNGLAYNEQFF	TGTGCCAGCAGTCCGAATGGGCTAGCCTACAATGAGCAGTTCTTC
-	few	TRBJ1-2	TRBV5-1	CASSSVDSGGYTF	TGCGCCAGCAGCTCGGTCGACAGCGGTGGCTACACCTTC
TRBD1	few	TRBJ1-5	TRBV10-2	CASTPTGGGNQPQHF	TGCGCCAGCACCCCGACAGGGGGCGGAAATCAGCCCCAGCATTTT
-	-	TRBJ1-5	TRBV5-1	CASSLDHNQPQHF	TGCGCCAGCAGCTTGGATCACAATCAGCCCCAGCATTTT
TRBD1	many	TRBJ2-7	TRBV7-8	CASSFPGQGFGEQYF	TGTGCCAGCAGCTTTCCGGGACAGGGTTTTGGGGAGCAGTACTTC
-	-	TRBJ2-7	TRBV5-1	CASSLGRQTYEQYF	TGCGCCAGCAGCTTGGGTAGACAAACCTACGAGCAGTACTTC
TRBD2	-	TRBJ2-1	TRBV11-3	CASSSFPASGRGEQFF	TGTGCCAGCAGCTCTTTCCCTGCTAGCGGGAGAGGTGAGCAGTTCTTC
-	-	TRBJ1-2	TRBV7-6	CASSLALGDGYTF	TGTGCCAGCAGCTTAGCGCTCGGCGATGGCTACACCTTC
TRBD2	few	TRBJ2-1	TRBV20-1	CSAAPGGLAHEQFF	TGCAGTGCTGCCCCGGGAGGACTAGCGCATGAGCAGTTCTTC
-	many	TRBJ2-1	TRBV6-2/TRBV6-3	CASSTGNEQFF	TGTGCCAGCAGTACAGGGAATGAGCAGTTCTTC
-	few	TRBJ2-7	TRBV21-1	CASSAGTSPYEQYF	TGTGCCAGCTCAGCCGGGACGTCGCCCTACGAGCAGTACTTC
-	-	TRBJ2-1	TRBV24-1	CATSSSWAGDYNEQFF	TGTGCCACCAGTTCGTCTTGGGCAGGGGATTACAATGAGCAGTTCTTC
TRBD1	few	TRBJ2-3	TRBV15	CATSLKMGQVERDTQYF	TGTGCCACCAGCCTTAAGATGGGACAGGTGGAACGGGATACGCAGTATTTT
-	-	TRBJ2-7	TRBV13	CASTLGVSGPYEQYF	TGTGCCAGCACCCTTGGGGTTAGCGGACCCTACGAGCAGTACTTC
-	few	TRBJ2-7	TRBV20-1	CSATRLDEQYF	TGCAGTGCCACACGGTTGGACGAGCAGTACTTC
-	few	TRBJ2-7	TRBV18	CASSPPPGRLEQYF	TGTGCCAGCTCACCACCTCCAGGGCGCCTCGAGCAGTACTTC
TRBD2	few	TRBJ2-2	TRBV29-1	CSGWGGPDTGELFF	TGCAGCGGGTGGGGGGGACCCGACACCGGGGAGCTGTTTTTT
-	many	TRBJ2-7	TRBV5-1	CASSGASYEQYF	TGCGCCAGCTCCGGGGCTTCCTACGAGCAGTACTTC
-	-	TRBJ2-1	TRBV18	CASSPPTAYNEQFF	TGTGCCAGCTCACCACCGACAGCCTACAATGAGCAGTTCTTC
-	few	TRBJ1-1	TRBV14	CASSQESMVAFF	TGTGCCAGCAGCCAAGAAAGTATGGTGGCTTTCTTT
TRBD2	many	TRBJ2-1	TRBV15	CATSRDGTSGSTYNEQFF	TGTGCCACCAGCAGAGACGGCACTAGCGGGAGTACCTACAATGAGCAGTTCTTC
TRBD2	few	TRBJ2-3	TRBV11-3	CASSPGGTQSTDTQYF	TGTGCCAGCAGCCCGGGGGGGACCCAAAGCACAGATACGCAGTATTTT
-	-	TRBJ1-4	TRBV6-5	CASSYSRVEGEKLFF	TGTGCCAGCAGTTACTCCAGGGTGGAGGGTGAAAAACTGTTTTTT
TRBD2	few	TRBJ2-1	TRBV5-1	CASGREGLAGAQFF	TGCGCCAGCGGTCGCGAGGGGCTAGCGGGAGCCCAGTTCTTC
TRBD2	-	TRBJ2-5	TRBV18	CASSPQGLAGGPRETQYF	TGTGCCAGCTCACCGCAAGGACTAGCGGGAGGGCCACGAGAGACCCAGTACTTC
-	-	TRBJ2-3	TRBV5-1	CASNRDGGSTDTQYF	TGCGCCAGCAACCGGGACGGAGGGAGCACAGATACGCAGTATTTT
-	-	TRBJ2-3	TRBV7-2	CASSTSQATDTQYF	TGTGCCAGCAGCACTAGCCAAGCCACAGATACGCAGTATTTT
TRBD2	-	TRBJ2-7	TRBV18	CASSPPELAGNEQYF	TGTGCCAGCTCACCACCCGAGCTAGCGGGAAACGAGCAGTACTTC
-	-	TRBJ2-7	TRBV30	CAWTQGAGQYF	TGTGCCTGGACGCAGGGAGCAGGGCAGTACTTC
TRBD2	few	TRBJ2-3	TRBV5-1	CASSLAAGYGTDTQYF	TGCGCCAGCAGCTTGGCAGCGGGATATGGAACAGATACGCAGTATTTT
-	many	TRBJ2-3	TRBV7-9	CASSWGSSASTDTQYF	TGTGCCAGCAGCTGGGGATCAAGTGCTAGCACAGATACGCAGTATTTT
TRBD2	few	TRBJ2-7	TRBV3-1	CASSPLGGIDEQYF	TGTGCCAGCAGCCCCTTGGGAGGGATCGACGAGCAGTACTTC
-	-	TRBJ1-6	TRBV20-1	CSAPKGGPYNSPLHF	TGCAGTGCTCCTAAGGGGGGCCCCTATAATTCACCCCTCCACTTT
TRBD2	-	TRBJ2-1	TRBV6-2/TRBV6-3	CASTPHRDYYNEQFF	TGTGCCAGCACCCCTCACCGGGACTACTACAATGAGCAGTTCTTC
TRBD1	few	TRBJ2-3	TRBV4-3	CASSQGQGPRDTDTQYF	TGCGCCAGCAGCCAAGGACAGGGGCCAAGAGATACAGATACGCAGTATTTT
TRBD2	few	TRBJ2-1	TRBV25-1	CASSELTSGSDEQFF	TGTGCCAGCAGTGAATTAACTAGCGGGAGTGATGAGCAGTTCTTC
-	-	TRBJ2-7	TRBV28	CASRGTGSSYEQYF	TGTGCCAGCAGAGGGACGGGCAGCTCCTACGAGCAGTACTTC
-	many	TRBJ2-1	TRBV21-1	CATQGELAGGLSSYNEQFF	TGTGCCACCCAGGGGGAGCTAGCGGGAGGCCTGAGCTCCTACAATGAGCAGTTCTTC
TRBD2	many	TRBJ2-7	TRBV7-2	CASSSRTSSVEQYF	TGTGCCAGCAGCTCCAGGACTAGCAGCGTCGAGCAGTACTTC
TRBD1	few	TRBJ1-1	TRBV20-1	CSAPGQGGTEAFF	TGCAGTGCCCCGGGACAGGGAGGCACTGAAGCTTTCTTT
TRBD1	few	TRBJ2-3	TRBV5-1	CASNRTGGLDTQYF	TGCGCCAGCAACCGGACAGGGGGTTTAGATACGCAGTATTTT
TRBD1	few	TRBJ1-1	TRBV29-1	CSVYRGNTEAFF	TGCAGCGTTTACAGGGGGAACACTGAAGCTTTCTTT